This T cell receptor (beta chain) was obtained from a study of blood T cell repertoires in COVID-19. Study in general: From the United States, Italy and Spain came samples of acute and convalescent COVID-19. Sample material is recorded as cDNA or gDNA derived from T cells, B-cell-depleted T cells, or PBMCs.

As processed by the authors: The assay estimated nucleated cells by amplifying reference gene primers. The method was immunoSEQ multiplex PCR; TCRdb's version includes in-frame clones alone and lacks a portion of them. The DNA gave D and trimming, while V, J and clone size come from that table. The sample lists 310,000 or so clones, around nine tenths occurring once. Germline V gene lookup returns CDR1 LNHDA and CDR2 SQIVND (reference sequence). V dropped 3 bases and J dropped 2 bases, with 11 bases sitting between them. The CDR3 spans 14 residues. The clonotype originates from a woman between 45 and 65 years old with active or convalescent COVID-19. Sequencing was performed on peripheral blood. This chain joins TRBV19 and TRBJ2-7, with D uncertain. The CDR3 sequence: CASSISRGTYEQYF. The CDR3 DNA follows: TGTGCCAGTAGTATCTCTCGCGGAACCTACGAGCAGTACTTC.